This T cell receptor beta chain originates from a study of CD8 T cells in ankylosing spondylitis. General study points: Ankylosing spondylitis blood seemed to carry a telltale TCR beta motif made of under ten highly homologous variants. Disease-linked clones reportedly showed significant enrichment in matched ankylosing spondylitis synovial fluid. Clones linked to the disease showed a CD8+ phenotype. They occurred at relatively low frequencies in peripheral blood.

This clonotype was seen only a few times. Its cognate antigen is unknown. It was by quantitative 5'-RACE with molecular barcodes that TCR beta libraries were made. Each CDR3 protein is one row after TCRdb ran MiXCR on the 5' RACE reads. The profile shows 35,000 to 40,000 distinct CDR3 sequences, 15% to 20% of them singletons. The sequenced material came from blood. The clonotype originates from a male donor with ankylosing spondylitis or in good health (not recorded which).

CDR3 bases: TGCGCCAGCAGCAGCTCCAGGGGAGGAGGCACTGAAGCTTTCTTT. Protein: CASSSSRGGGTEAFF. The chain joins TRBV5-1 to TRBJ1-1; tentative D call: TRBD1 (6 bases). This CDR3 is built from 15 residues. Trimming shortened V by 4 bases and J by 4 bases, and 17 bases separated the two germline ends. The germline CDR1 and CDR2 sequences are SGHRS and YFSETQ.